This paragraph covers one TCR beta chain sequence. The V and J ends lost 4 bases and 0 bases respectively, with 7 bases between them. Germline V lookup: CDR1 SGHAT, CDR2 FQNNGV. The length of the CDR3 is 13 residues. This record comes from a study of technical replicates of blood from a handful of donors. Profiling relied on immunoSEQ multiplex PCR, and the TCRdb table lists in-frame clones only, not all of them. The sample lists under 85,000 clones; 80% to 95% were seen once. The V call is TRBV11-2, the J call TRBJ2-7; a weak D match, TRBD1 (5 bases). What was sequenced was T cells isolated from PBMCs. This sequence was found in a human donor in good health. This chain's CDR3 is CASSSGLSYEQYF. Written as DNA, the CDR3 is TGTGCCAGCAGCTCAGGGCTCTCCTACGAGCAGTACTTC.